This T cell receptor (beta chain) was retrieved from a study of T cell responses to AZD1222 COVID-19 vaccine. Profiling relied on immunoSEQ multiplex PCR, and the TCRdb table lists in-frame clones only, not all of them. The sample carries around 140,000 clones, approximately 94% recorded once. The germline V and J ends were trimmed by 8 bases and 4 bases, with 16 bases remaining between them. The CDR3 runs to 14 residues. Looked up from germline, CDR1 is MNHEY and CDR2 is SMNVEV (reference sequence). Here the sequenced sample was peripheral blood, taken on day 0 of AZD1222 vaccination. The chain has TRBV27 and TRBJ2-3, with D possibly matching TRBD2 (6 bases). The sequence derives from an adult in good health. This chain's CDR3 is CASGPGGRSDTQYF. The CDR3 nucleotides read TGTGCCAGCGGGCCGGGTGGGAGGTCAGATACGCAGTATTTT.